These 15 T cell receptor beta chains were all obtained from the same sample, sequenced in a study of blood T cells in healthy people across ages. PCR was performed a second time for about 7 to 12 cycles using a sample-barcoded 5' primer and a J-beta primer mix. TCRdb itself ran the 5' RACE reads through MiXCR, one entry per CDR3 protein. Of approximately 780,000 distinct CDR3 sequences in the sample, about 26% were seen once. These data were also reused for a study on T cells of mothers and their children.

Specimen: blood. These receptors all stem from a boy younger than 18 in good health.

Only a few counts were recorded for this clonotype. V usage is TRBV28 and J usage is TRBJ2-5, with D perhaps TRBD1 (5 bases). V was clipped by 7 bases and J by 6 bases, with 21 bases between them. This CDR3 is built from 15 residues. CDR1 MDHEN and CDR2 SYDVKM come from the germline V gene. The CDR3 loop reads CASTRYWGGRKTQYF. CDR3 DNA sequence: TGTGCCAGCACTAGATACTGGGGCGGTAGGAAGACCCAGTACTTC.

The rearrangement uses TRBV20-1 and TRBJ2-4; 7 bases fit TRBD1. V shed 0 bases, J shed 3 bases, and the junction held 5 bases outside the gene matches. The CDR3 covers 15 residues. The V gene's germline CDR1 is DFQATT and CDR2 SNEGSKA (reference sequence). The CDR3 loop reads CSAREVGTDKNIQYF. CDR3 bases: TGCAGTGCTAGAGAGGTTGGGACAGACAAAAACATTCAGTACTTC.

The rearrangement links TRBV28 to TRBJ2-7; TRBD1 might be the D (5 bases). The V gene's germline CDR1 is MDHEN and CDR2 SYDVKM. Deletions cut 6 bases from V and 7 bases from J, with 10 bases between. The CDR3 consists of 11 residues. In DNA form, the CDR3 reads TGTGCCAGCAGGGTTGGGGCAGAGCAGTACTTC. Translation: CASRVGAEQYF.

This clonotype appeared once. CDR3 protein: CASGDYREPYGYTF. In DNA form, the CDR3 reads TGTGCCAGCGGTGACTACAGGGAACCTTATGGCTACACCTTC. The chain links TRBV7-2 to TRBJ1-2; tentative D call: TRBD1 (6 bases). Trimming removed 8 bases at V and 5 bases at J, with 18 bases between. The CDR3 runs to 14 residues. CDR1 is SGHTA, CDR2 FQGNSA, per germline.

This clonotype was seen a few times. The chain has TRBV3-1 and TRBJ2-1; TRBD2 agrees at 12 bases. The CDR3 is 14 residues long. With V trimmed by 4 bases and J by 8 bases, 3 bases remained unmatched. CDR1 and CDR2 (germline): LGHDT, YNNKEL (reference sequence). CDR3 amino acids: CASSRTSGTDEQFF. In DNA form, the CDR3 reads TGTGCCAGCAGCCGGACTAGCGGGACAGATGAGCAGTTCTTC.

The rearrangement uses TRBV9 and TRBJ2-5; 7 positions agree with TRBD2. CDR1 SGDLS and CDR2 YYNGEE come from the germline V gene. The trim removed 3 bases at V and 5 bases at J, leaving 4 bases unmatched. The length of the CDR3 is 13 residues. CDR3 residues: CASSAGLWETQYF. DNA for the CDR3: TGTGCCAGCAGCGCGGGACTATGGGAGACCCAGTACTTC.

The chain combines TRBV28 with TRBJ1-4; possible D gene TRBD1, 5 bases. This CDR3 spans 15 amino acids. V was cut by 5 bases and J by 2 bases, with 12 bases left in between. Germline V gene data show CDR1 as MDHEN and CDR2 as SYDVKM. The CDR3: CASSDGGSTNEKLFF. CDR3 bases: TGTGCCAGCAGTGACGGGGGGAGCACTAATGAAAAACTGTTTTTT.

This clonotype was detected only a few times. The chain is built from TRBV4-1 and TRBJ1-1; D gene ambiguous. V was clipped by 5 bases and J by 1 base, with 11 bases between them. This CDR3 has 14 residues. Per the germline V gene, CDR1 is MGHRA and CDR2 is YSYEKL. CDR3 amino acids: CASSYSPRNTEAFF. The CDR3 DNA follows: TGCGCCAGCAGCTACTCACCGAGGAACACTGAAGCTTTCTTT.

This clonotype was observed a handful of times. The gene calls are TRBV3-1 and TRBJ2-7; D tentatively reads TRBD1 or TRBD2 (7 bases each). The CDR3 spans 17 residues. The V end was cut by 4 bases, the J end by 2 bases, with 21 bases between. Germline V gene lookup returns CDR1 LGHDT and CDR2 YNNKEL (reference sequence). The CDR3 region is CASSLLTRAGGAYEQYF. The CDR3 bases are TGTGCCAGCAGCCTACTGACGAGGGCAGGGGGGGCCTACGAGCAGTACTTC.

The J gene is TRBJ2-7, the V gene TRBV9; either TRBD1 or TRBD2 may fit D (7 bases each). The CDR3 runs 16 residues. Germline CDR1 and CDR2: SGDLS and YYNGEE. Deletions cut 3 bases from V and 3 bases from J, with 19 bases between. The CDR3 DNA sequence: TGTGCCAGCAGCGCCCGTGGGCAGGGGGGGATCTACGAGCAGTACTTC. Translating it yields CASSARGQGGIYEQYF.

This clonotype turned up a few times. The V and J genes are TRBV7-3 and TRBJ2-5; D remains unclear. The V end was cut by 5 bases, the J end by 2 bases, with 9 bases between. The CDR3 totals 13 residues. From germline, CDR1 is SGHTA and CDR2 FQGTGA. CDR3 coding DNA: TGTGCCAGCAGCGTTAGAAGGCAAGAGACCCAGTACTTC. Translated, it gives CASSVRRQETQYF.

Only a few counts were recorded for this clonotype. The genes are TRBV6-5 and TRBJ2-5, with TRBD2 as a possible D gene (6 bases). The J call could be wrong; TRBJ2-7 is a better fit for the DNA end. CDR1 is MNHEY, CDR2 SVGAGI, per germline. There are 16 residues in the CDR3. The CDR3 is CASSSPLGGAPYEQYF. The CDR3, as DNA: TGTGCCAGCAGTTCCCCTCTAGGCGGGGCTCCCTACGAGCAGTACTTC.

This clonotype was counted only a few times. J is TRBJ2-7 and V is TRBV27; D not certain. CDR1 and CDR2 (germline): MNHEY, SMNVEV (reference sequence). V was cut by 6 bases and J by 2 bases, with 14 bases left in between. The CDR3 length is 14 residues. DNA for the CDR3: TGTGCCAGCAGGGGAAGTAACACACCCTACGAGCAGTACTTC. This encodes CASRGSNTPYEQYF.

The rearrangement uses TRBV13 and TRBJ1-1; D unresolved. Looked up from germline, CDR1 is PRHDT and CDR2 is FYEKMQ (reference sequence). Trimming pared 2 bases from V and 2 bases from J, leaving 9 bases between. This CDR3 contains 14 residues. CDR3 sequence reads: CASSLRATNTEAFF. The CDR3 coding sequence is TGTGCCAGCAGCTTAAGAGCGACAAACACTGAAGCTTTCTTT.

In its sample, this clonotype was seen a few times. This sequence joins TRBV10-3 and TRBJ2-3; TRBD1 matches 9 bases. CDR3 length equals 15 residues. Germline CDR1 and CDR2: ENHRY and SYGVKD. After removal of 4 bases from V and 0 bases from J, the junction contained 2 bases not matched to a gene. Here the CDR3 reads CAISVQGASTDTQYF. As DNA, the CDR3 is TGTGCCATCAGTGTACAGGGGGCTAGCACAGATACGCAGTATTTT.